The clone carrying this T cell receptor beta chain showed up just once. What it recognizes is unknown. This entry belongs to a study of blood T cells in healthy people across ages. The second PCR ran about 7 to 12 cycles with a sample-barcoded 5' primer and J-beta primers. Each CDR3 protein gets one entry after TCRdb re-called the 5' RACE reads with MiXCR. The table shows 1.5 million or so distinct CDR3 sequences, with approximately 43% occurring only once. V was clipped by 4 bases and J by 5 bases, with 18 bases between them. Germline values: CDR1 SEHNR, CDR2 FQNEAQ (reference sequence). The CDR3 is 15 residues long. Study results and limitations: Possibly, changes in expanded clonotypes were confounded because donor CMV status was unknown. Unsorted PBMCs prevented conclusive naive versus antigen-experienced comparison.

This rearrangement joins TRBV7-9 to TRBJ2-7; unclear D gene. Material: blood. The TCR was taken from a woman younger than 35 in good health. The CDR3 loop reads CASSYPGSTPDEQYF. CDR3 DNA sequence: TGTGCCAGCAGCTACCCCGGGTCCACTCCCGACGAGCAGTACTTC.